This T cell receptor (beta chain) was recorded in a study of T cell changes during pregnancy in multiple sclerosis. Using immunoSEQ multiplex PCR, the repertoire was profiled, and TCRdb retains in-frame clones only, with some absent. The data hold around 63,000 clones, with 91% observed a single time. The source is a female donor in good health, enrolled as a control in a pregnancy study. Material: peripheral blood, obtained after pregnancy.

The CDR3 reads CASSLTTGGTDTQYF. DNA of the CDR3: TGTGCCAGCAGCCTTACGACAGGGGGCACAGATACGCAGTATTTT. The chain employs TRBV7-3 and TRBJ2-3; 8 positions match TRBD1. V shed 5 bases and J 1 base; nucleotides not matched to a gene: 5. Per the germline V gene, CDR1 is SGHTA and CDR2 is FQGTGA. The CDR3 runs 15 residues.